The T cell receptor beta chain described here comes from a study of cytomegalovirus exposure and HLA in healthy donors. Vbeta (60) and Jbeta (13) primers were used in the PCR. Produced via immunoSEQ multiplex PCR; TCRdb's table is partial and in-frame only. Of around 91,000 clones in the sample, roughly 80% were seen once. General study results and limits: Later analysis demonstrated an association between a missense DCLRE1C variant and TCR beta V- and J-gene trimming.

In regard to this clone: Its target is not known.

Sequencing was done on a sample of PBMCs. The receptor's source is a man younger than 35 in good health and CMV-seronegative.

The CDR3 region has the DNA TGTGCCAGCAGTGAAGGCATCGGAGTCTCTAATTCACCCCTCCACTTT. Translation gives CASSEGIGVSNSPLHF. The V and J genes are TRBV6-1 and TRBJ1-6; the D is unclear. Germline lookup yields CDR1 MNHNS and CDR2 SASEGT. This CDR3 contains 16 residues. Trimming pared 1 base from V and 6 bases from J, leaving 13 bases between.